This T cell receptor (beta chain) was observed in a study of T cell responses to AZD1222 COVID-19 vaccine. Study-wide results and limits: Spike-specific TCR breadth and depth both grew after two AZD1222 doses. At baseline, seropositivity was found in only a handful of AZD1222 recipients. Repertoire sampling occurred only after the peak T cell response. Clonal diversity may have been underestimated, and the donors were mostly white British, with more females than males.

Turning to this clone: What it binds is unknown.

Assay used: immunoSEQ multiplex PCR; TCRdb lists only in-frame clones, some missing. The sample holds approximately 110,000 clones, approximately 84% seen once. Germline V gene sequence: CDR1 KGHSH, CDR2 LQKENI. The V and J ends lost 9 bases and 7 bases respectively, with 18 bases between them. The CDR3 is 13 residues long. This TCR derives from an adult in good health. J is TRBJ1-2 and V is TRBV18; tentatively, D is TRBD1 (6 bases). The sequencing used peripheral blood, collected on day 0 of AZD1222 vaccination. CDR3 sequence (DNA): TGTGCCAGTTCCGGGCCGGGGGGCCCTGGCTACACCTTC. This sequence encodes CASSGPGGPGYTF.